Reported below is one T cell receptor (beta chain). This clonotype showed up many times. There is no known antigen for this receptor. No quality values exist for individual bases; no much larger clone is one base distant. These data originate in a study of Graves' ophthalmopathy and Graves' hyperthyroidism (dated by TCRdb to the late 2010s). For context, the study as a whole: Peripheral blood was collected at initial diagnosis, before any treatment. To tell Graves' ophthalmopathy apart from Graves' hyperthyroidism, and to predict which patients would progress to ophthalmopathy, the study relied on TCR beta repertoire signatures. In total, 120 to 150 blood samples were TCR-sequenced: fewer than 50 ophthalmopathy, over 70 hyperthyroidism and roughly 17 hyperthyroidism-to-ophthalmopathy patients. To explore V-J signatures that separate ophthalmopathy from hyperthyroidism, a discovery set of more than 95 patients was enrolled, consisting of about 45 with ophthalmopathy and around 57 with stable hyperthyroidism. An independent validation cohort was composed of some 19 hyperthyroidism patients and 15 to 17 patients who later progressed from hyperthyroidism to ophthalmopathy. T-cell repertoires of thyroid tissue and blood were compared in over 5 hyperthyroidism patients. Following sample collection, hyperthyroidism patients were given methimazole at a starting dose of 30 mg daily, and ophthalmopathy patients were given high-dose intravenous methylprednisolone. The roughly 100 discovery patients were divided at random into training and test sets in a 7:3 ratio.

Including the terminal cysteine and phenylalanine, the CDR3 comprises 14 residues. Only CDR3 DNA remains: 42 bases, in frame from the first base. The V and J ends are trimmed by 8 bases and 1 base, leaving 14 bases between them. Via the germline V gene (reference sequence), CDR1 is LGHDT and CDR2 YNNKEL. For repertoire sequencing, TCR beta CDR3 regions were amplified from RNA transcripts. A first-round RT-PCR used HTBI primers with the Qiagen OneStep RT-PCR kit, followed by a second-round multiplex PCR, size selection and purification. Libraries were sequenced on an Illumina HiSeq2000 using paired-end 100 bp reads. The paper's data handling went like this. Reads were processed with SOAPnuke, discarding reads with adapters, uncalled bases, mean Phred below 15, or no exact constant-primer or identifier match. High-quality paired reads were merged with COPE v1.2.5. Each unique nucleotide sequence was treated as a clonotype, and MiTCR v1.1 was used to align the clonotypes to the IMGT TRB V, D and J references. The analysis was limited to V-J combinations with a frequency above 0.0001, which together covered 99.2% of the repertoires. For each V-J combination, a TCR clonal expansion and chaos score was defined as the ratio of F50 clonal expansion to chaos observed in the TCRdist matrix. Welch's t-statistics and random forest were used to reduce the features to about a dozen V-J combinations, which were then used as input to a naive Bayes classifier. The similarity between thyroid and blood repertoires was quantified using the Morisita-Horn index. TCRdb reworked the public reads: Q25 trimming with fastp, MiXCR clone assembly, productive beta chains retained. Each entry merges the rows of one CDR3 protein and shows their most common DNA and genes. TCRdb's processing, not the study's, gives the V and J calls here. This sample lists hundreds of thousands of distinct CDR3 sequences; 22% were detected once. More than 5.5% of the sample is in the top ten clones.

Findings and caveats that apply to the study as a whole: Sample size was not statistically predetermined, and group allocation was not concealed from the investigators. Most of the expanded thyroid clonotypes with a frequency above 0.001 were also detected in blood, and it was suggested that the thyroid immune response may be reflected by blood repertoires. In validation, the model predicted ophthalmopathy progression with about 70% sensitivity and 72.22% specificity; roughly 12 predicted patients were CT-confirmed with GO in a median of around 6 months. In cross-validation, the 13-signature model distinguished ophthalmopathy from stable hyperthyroidism with more than 85% sensitivity and roughly 81% specificity, while in the test set the corresponding values were about 80% and 75%.

Stable hyperthyroidism was defined as no progression to ophthalmopathy within 18 months of follow-up. Hyperthyroidism patients were newly diagnosed, with disease duration under 2 months, and aged 18 to 65 years. Patients with other autoimmune diseases, uncontrolled infections, pregnancy or lactation were excluded from the study. Clinical symptoms, serum thyroxine, TRAb, thyroid ultrasound and orbital computed tomography formed the basis of the diagnosis. Using Ficoll-Paque density gradient centrifugation, PBMCs were isolated from about 9.2 ml of fresh peripheral blood. Trizol reagent was used to extract the total RNA, and its quality was then checked on an Agilent 2100 Bioanalyzer.

Sequenced material: peripheral blood. This sequence originates from a woman under 30 with stable Graves' hyperthyroidism. Some clones in this sample may be carry-over from other donors' samples. Donor details come from another sample of the same person, matched by shared clones. Rearrangement joined TRBV3-1 to TRBJ1-1, with the D gene too uncertain to name. At the DNA level, the sequence is TGTGCCAGCTCTGTAAACATCCCGAACACTGAAGCTTTCTTT. Its translation reads: CASSVNIPNTEAFF.